This T cell receptor (beta chain) was profiled in a study of blood T cell repertoires in COVID-19. Study summary: PBMCs, B-cell-depleted T cells, or T cells were the source of the cDNA or gDNA that made up the material.

Clones were read by immunoSEQ multiplex PCR, and TCRdb kept only the in-frame ones, dropping some. The table lists 300,000 to 350,000 clones, around 87% of them singletons. In germline, CDR1 is SGHRS, CDR2 YFSETQ. The CDR3 is 15 residues long. V gave up 4 bases and J gave up 8 bases; unmatched junction bases: 7. The TCR comes from a woman aged 50 to 60 with COVID-19, enrolled during active disease. The chain has TRBV5-1 and TRBJ1-4; 11 bases line up with TRBD1. Source material: peripheral blood. This chain's CDR3 is CASSTAGTGGEKLFF. The CDR3 nucleotides read TGCGCCAGCAGCACGGCGGGGACAGGGGGGGAAAAACTGTTTTTT.